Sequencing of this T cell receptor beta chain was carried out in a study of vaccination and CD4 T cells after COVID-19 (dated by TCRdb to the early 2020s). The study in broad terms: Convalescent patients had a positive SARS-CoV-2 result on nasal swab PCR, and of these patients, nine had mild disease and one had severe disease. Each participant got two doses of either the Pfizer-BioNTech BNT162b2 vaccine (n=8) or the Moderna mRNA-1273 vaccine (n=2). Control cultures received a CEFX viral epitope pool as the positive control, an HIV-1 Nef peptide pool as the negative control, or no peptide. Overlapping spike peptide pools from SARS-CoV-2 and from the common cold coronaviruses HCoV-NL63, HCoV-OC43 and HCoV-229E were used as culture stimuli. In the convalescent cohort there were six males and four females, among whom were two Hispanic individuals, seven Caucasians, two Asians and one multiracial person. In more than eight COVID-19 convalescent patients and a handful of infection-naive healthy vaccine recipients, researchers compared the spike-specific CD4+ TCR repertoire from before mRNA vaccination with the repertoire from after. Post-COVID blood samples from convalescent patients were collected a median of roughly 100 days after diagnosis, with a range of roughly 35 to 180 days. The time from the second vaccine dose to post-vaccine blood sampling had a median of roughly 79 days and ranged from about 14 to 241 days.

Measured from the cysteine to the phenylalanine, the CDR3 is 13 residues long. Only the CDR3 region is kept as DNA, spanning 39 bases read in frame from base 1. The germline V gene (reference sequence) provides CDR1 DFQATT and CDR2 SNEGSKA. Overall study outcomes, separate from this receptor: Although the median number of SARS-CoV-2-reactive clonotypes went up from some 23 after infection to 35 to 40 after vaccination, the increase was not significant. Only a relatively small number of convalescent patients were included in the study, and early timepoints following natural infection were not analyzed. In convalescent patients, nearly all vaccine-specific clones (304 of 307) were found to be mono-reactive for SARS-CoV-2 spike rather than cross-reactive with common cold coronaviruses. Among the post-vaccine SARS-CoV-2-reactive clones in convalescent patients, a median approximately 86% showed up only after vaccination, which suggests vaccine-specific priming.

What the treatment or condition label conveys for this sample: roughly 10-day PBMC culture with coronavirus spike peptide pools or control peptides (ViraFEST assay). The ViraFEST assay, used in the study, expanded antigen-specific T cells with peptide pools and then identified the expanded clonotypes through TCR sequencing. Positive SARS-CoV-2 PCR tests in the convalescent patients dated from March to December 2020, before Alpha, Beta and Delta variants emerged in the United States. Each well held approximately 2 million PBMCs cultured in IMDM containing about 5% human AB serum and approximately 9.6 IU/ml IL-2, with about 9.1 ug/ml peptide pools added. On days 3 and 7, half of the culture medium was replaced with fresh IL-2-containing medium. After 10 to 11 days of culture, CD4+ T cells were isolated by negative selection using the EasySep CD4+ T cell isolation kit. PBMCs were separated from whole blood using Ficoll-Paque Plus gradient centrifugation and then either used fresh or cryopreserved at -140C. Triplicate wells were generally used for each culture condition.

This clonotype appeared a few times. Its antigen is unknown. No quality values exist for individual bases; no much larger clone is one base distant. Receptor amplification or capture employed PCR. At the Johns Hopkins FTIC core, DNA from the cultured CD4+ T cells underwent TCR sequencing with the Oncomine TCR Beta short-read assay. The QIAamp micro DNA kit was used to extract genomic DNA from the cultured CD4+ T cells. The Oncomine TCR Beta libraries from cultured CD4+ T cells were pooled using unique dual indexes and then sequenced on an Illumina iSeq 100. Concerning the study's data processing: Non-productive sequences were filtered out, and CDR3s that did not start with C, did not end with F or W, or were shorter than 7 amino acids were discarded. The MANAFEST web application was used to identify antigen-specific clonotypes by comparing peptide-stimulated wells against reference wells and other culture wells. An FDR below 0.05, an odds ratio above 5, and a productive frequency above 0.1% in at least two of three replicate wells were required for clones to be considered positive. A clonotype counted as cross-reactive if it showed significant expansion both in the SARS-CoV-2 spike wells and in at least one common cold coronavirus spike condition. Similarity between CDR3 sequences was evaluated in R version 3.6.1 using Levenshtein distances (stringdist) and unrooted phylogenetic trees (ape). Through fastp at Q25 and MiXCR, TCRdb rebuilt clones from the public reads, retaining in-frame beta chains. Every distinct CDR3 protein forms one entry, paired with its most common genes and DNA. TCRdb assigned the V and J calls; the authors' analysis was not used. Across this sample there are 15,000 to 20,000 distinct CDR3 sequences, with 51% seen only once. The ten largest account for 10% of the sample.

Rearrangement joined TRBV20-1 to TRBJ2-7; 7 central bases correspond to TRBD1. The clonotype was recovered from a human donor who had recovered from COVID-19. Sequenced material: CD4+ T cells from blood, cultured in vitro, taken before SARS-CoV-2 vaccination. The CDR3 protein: CSGLDTGDYEQYF. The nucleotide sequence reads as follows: TGCAGCGGACTCGACACAGGGGACTACGAGCAGTACTTC.